The next 4 T cell receptor beta chains were all read from a single sample in a study of long-term antiretroviral therapy in people with HIV. Researchers ran immunoSEQ v3.0 at survey level. Profiled with immunoSEQ multiplex PCR; TCRdb holds only in-frame clones, not every one. The data show fewer than 20,000 clones, around 94% seen once. The sample consisted of unsorted PBMCs, taken about 6 years after starting antiretroviral therapy. These receptors came from a woman between 50 and 59 years old with HIV.

J is TRBJ2-3 and V is TRBV9, with TRBD2 matching 7 bases. Germline V lookup: CDR1 SGDLS, CDR2 YYNGEE. The CDR3 loop spans 15 amino acids. V dropped 0 bases and J dropped 1; count of bases not matched to a gene: 2. The CDR3 sequence: CASSVEGRGTDTQYF. CDR3 coding DNA: TGTGCCAGCAGCGTAGAAGGGAGGGGCACAGATACGCAGTATTTT.

The chain carries TRBV14 and TRBJ1-4; D unresolved. V lost 4 bases and J lost 8, with 14 bases in between. Germline V lookup: CDR1 SGHDN, CDR2 FVKESK. The CDR3 spans 14 residues. The CDR3 here is CASSPPGREEKLFF. The CDR3 nucleotides are TGTGCCAGCAGCCCCCCGGGTAGGGAAGAAAAACTGTTTTTT.

This chain links TRBV28 with TRBJ2-3; possible D gene TRBD2, 5 bases. Germline V lookup: CDR1 MDHEN, CDR2 SYDVKM. The V end was cut by 6 bases, the J end by 3 bases, with 16 bases between. The CDR3 contains 15 residues. In nucleotides, the CDR3 is TGTGCCAGCAGCCCCCTTACAGCGGTGACAGATACGCAGTATTTT. Translation gives CASSPLTAVTDTQYF.

This rearrangement joins TRBV7-2 to TRBJ2-1; the match to TRBD2 covers 13 bases. This CDR3 spans 14 amino acids. Germline lookup yields CDR1 SGHTA and CDR2 FQGNSA. With 8 bases clipped from V and 7 bases from J, the junction kept 5 bases outside the gene matches. The CDR3, as DNA: TGTGCCAGCTGGACTAGCGGGAGAAGGAATGAGCAGTTCTTC. Its translation: CASWTSGRRNEQFF. Filled out from reference TRBV7-2 and TRBJ2-1, the complete variable domain reads GAGVSQSPSNKVTEKGKDVELRCDPISGHTALYWYRQSLGQGLEFLIYFQGNSAPDKSGLPSDRFSAERTGGSVSTLTIQRTQQEDSAVYLCASWTSGRRNEQFFGPGTRLTVL.